Below are 20 T cell receptor delta chains sequenced from a single sample in a study of γδ T cells in repeated Plasmodium falciparum infection. Gammadelta T cells were flow-sorted from PBMC into Vgamma9/Vdelta2+ and Vdelta2-negative populations for bulk analysis. TCRdb re-called the multiplex PCR reads using CATT. This table holds 90,000 to 95,000 delta-chain clones, more than 0.85% found once. What was sequenced was gamma-delta T cells from blood. The receptors were sampled from a pool of human donors (malaria-infected and uninfected, not separated).

A word on this clone: The protein TCRdb gives is from a much larger clone and does not agree with this DNA's translation at residue 6, likely a read error; the protein shown here comes from the DNA. In DNA form, the CDR3 reads TGTGCTCTTGGGGATTCGCCTTCCTATGAGACTGGGGGGTATAAACTCATCTTT. It translates to CALGDSPSYETGGYKLIF. The J gene is TRDJ1, the V gene TRDV1, with D possibly called TRDD2 or TRDD3 (8 bases each). Because TCRdb records no J gene, it was assigned here through a match of the DNA to germline. This CDR3 contains 18 residues. Trimming stripped 3 bases from V and 6 bases from J, with 26 bases between. Germline V gene lookup returns CDR1 TSWWSYY and CDR2 QGS.

This clone was observed a handful of times. TCRdb has a much larger clone's protein, which differs at residue 11 from the translation of this DNA, likely because of a read error; what is shown is the protein translated from the DNA. The chain joins TRDV2 to TRDJ1; 8 bases map to TRDD3. Germline matching of the DNA provided the J gene here, since TCRdb leaves it blank. Germline CDR1 reads GEAIGNYY; CDR2 reads EKD. The CDR3 length is 19 residues. The V gene end was trimmed by 1 base and the J gene end by 2 bases; junction bases not matched to a gene: 17. This CDR3 reads CACDTMRVWGTGTTDKLIF. DNA for the CDR3: TGTGCCTGTGACACGATGAGAGTCTGGGGGACAGGAACGACCGATAAACTCATCTTT.

A few counts support this clone. TCRdb's protein for this DNA is that of a much larger clone and differs from the translation at residue 4, likely a read error; the protein shown is the DNA translation. As DNA, the CDR3 is TGTGCCTGTGGCACGATGGAAGGGGGATCCCCGTACACCGATAAACTCATCTTT. Residues: CACGTMEGGSPYTDKLIF. V and J are TRDV2 and TRDJ1, with 7 bases aligning to TRDD3. The J gene was missing in TCRdb and was found by matching the end of the DNA to germline. Germline CDR1 reads GEAIGNYY; CDR2 reads EKD. The V segment lost 5 bases and the J segment 0 bases; nucleotides outside the gene matches: 17. This CDR3 is built from 18 residues.

This clone was detected a few times. The protein TCRdb gives is from a much larger clone and does not agree with this DNA's translation at residue 13, likely a read error; the protein shown here comes from the DNA. The genes are TRDV3 and TRDJ1, with D unresolved. No J gene was available from TCRdb, and it was assigned here by a germline match of the DNA. Per germline, CDR1 TVYSNPD and CDR2 GDNSRS (reference sequence). This CDR3 is 16 amino acids long. CDR3 sequence reads: CAFRLAGWQLTDELIF. The DNA of the CDR3 is TGTGCCTTTCGTCTAGCAGGCTGGCAACTTACCGATGAACTCATCTTT.

About this clone: The germline gene is not matched at one end of the junction; a read error may be the cause. This chain links TRDV1 with TRDJ1; 12 positions match TRDD3. TCRdb offers no J gene call, so here the DNA was matched to germline to obtain one. Germline values: CDR1 TSWWSYY, CDR2 QGS. CDR3 length: 26 amino acids. CDR3 loop: CALGELEPYSYEVVLGDTSCTDKLIF. DNA for the CDR3: TGTGCACTTGGGGAACTAGAACCTTACTCCTACGAGGTCGTACTGGGGGATACATCGTGCACCGATAAACTCATCTTT.

This clone was counted a few times. The protein recorded in TCRdb matches a much larger clone and deviates from this DNA's translation at residue 5, suggesting a read error; the protein here is obtained by translating the DNA. The rearrangement joins TRDV2 to TRDJ3; TRDD3 agrees at 8 bases. Germline matching of the DNA provided the J gene here, since TCRdb leaves it blank. The germline V gene has CDR1 GEAIGNYY and CDR2 EKD. This CDR3 spans 18 amino acids. V lost 3 bases and J lost 0; bases outside the gene matches: 6. As DNA, the CDR3 is TGTGCCTGTGACGCCCTGGGGGACAGCTCCTGGGACACCCGACAGATGTTTTTC. Residues: CACDALGDSSWDTRQMFF.

This clone was found a few times. The protein recorded in TCRdb matches a much larger clone and deviates from this DNA's translation at residue 14, suggesting a read error; the protein here is obtained by translating the DNA. The chain carries TRDV1 and TRDJ1; TRDD2 agrees at 8 bases. The J gene was missing in TCRdb and was found by matching the end of the DNA to germline. The CDR3 runs to 19 residues. Germline V lookup: CDR1 TSWWSYY, CDR2 QGS. CDR3 DNA: TGTGCTCTTGGGGAACCCTCATCCTTCCTAAAGGGGGGACACGATACACTCATCTTT. This translates into CALGEPSSFLKGGHDTLIF.

This clone came up a few times. The TCRdb protein comes from a much larger clone and disagrees with this DNA's translation at residue 18, likely due to a read error; the protein given here is derived from the DNA. CDR3 protein: CALGELESLGDGGVIDKPIF. In nucleotides, the CDR3 is TGTGCTCTTGGGGAACTAGAAAGTCTGGGGGATGGTGGTGTTATCGATAAACCCATCTTT. This rearrangement joins TRDV1 to TRDJ1; 9 positions match TRDD3. Germline lookup yields CDR1 TSWWSYY and CDR2 QGS. The CDR3 sequence is 20 residues long.

Concerning this clone itself: TCRdb pairs this DNA with a much larger clone's protein that differs at residue 10, likely a read error; the protein shown was translated from the DNA. V usage is TRDV1 and J usage is TRDJ1, with 12 bases that match TRDD3. This CDR3 comprises 26 residues. The J segment lost 0 bases and the V segment lost 2 bases, leaving 31 bases of the junction unmatched. Germline lookup yields CDR1 TSWWSYY and CDR2 QGS. In DNA, the CDR3 is TGTGCTCTTGGGGAAGTTAGCCCGGGCCGATTCCTGCTGGGGGATACGTCGCCCCAGTACACCGATAAACTCATCTTT. It is translated as CALGEVSPGRFLLGDTSPQYTDKLIF.

A note on this clone: The amino acid sequence in TCRdb belongs to a much larger clone and departs from this DNA's translation at residue 17, likely a sequencing read error; the sequence shown is translated from the DNA. The chain joins TRDV1 to TRDJ1; D perhaps matches TRDD2 (5 bases). As TCRdb names no J gene, one was assigned here on the basis of a DNA match to germline. Germline V CDR1 and CDR2: TSWWSYY, QGS. The CDR3 is made up of 23 amino acids. Trimming cost V 3 bases and J 0 bases, with 35 bases left between them. This CDR3 reads CALGDPLSTAPTYVHQHTDKLIF. The CDR3 DNA reads as TGTGCTCTTGGGGACCCCCTCTCTACGGCCCCAACCTACGTCCATCAGCACACCGATAAACTCATCTTT.

This clone has a handful of counts. TCRdb lists the protein of a much larger clone for this DNA, which differs at residue 13, so this is likely a read error; the protein given here is translated from the DNA itself. The rearrangement links TRDV2 to TRDJ1, with 7 nucleotides matching TRDD3. Germline assignment: CDR1 GEAIGNYY and CDR2 EKD. CDR3 length: 14 residues. The CDR3 region is CACALWGYTDKLTF. CDR3 bases: TGTGCCTGTGCTCTCTGGGGGTACACCGATAAACTCACCTTT.

This clone was picked up a small number of times. This DNA translates differently at residue 15 from the TCRdb protein, which is that of a much larger clone; a read error is likely, and the protein shown is the DNA's own translation. The chain has TRDV2 and TRDJ1; 8 nucleotides agree with TRDD3. TCRdb lists no J gene, so it was determined here by aligning the DNA to germline. The CDR3 has 19 residues. CDR1 and CDR2 from the germline V gene are GEAIGNYY and EKD. For the CDR3, the DNA is TGTGCCTGTGACACCGACTACTGGGGGGCCGGGCCTTACACCAATAAACTCATCTTT. Amino acid sequence: CACDTDYWGAGPYTNKLIF.

The table lists this clone with a few counts. TCRdb shows a much larger clone's protein in place of this DNA's translation, and the two differ at residue 5, likely through a read error; the protein shown is translated from the DNA. The chain uses TRDV1 and TRDJ1; D might be TRDD2 (6 bases). TCRdb supplies no J gene; here it was assigned by aligning the nucleotide sequence to germline. In germline, CDR1 is TSWWSYY, CDR2 QGS. The CDR3 is 23 residues long. Trimming left V 4 bases short and J 0 bases short, with 36 bases between. CDR3 amino acids: CALGGRRILRLREYDGYTDKLIF. In DNA form, the CDR3 reads TGTGCTCTTGGGGGAAGGAGGATCCTACGTTTACGGGAGTACGACGGGTACACCGATAAACTCATCTTT.

About this clone itself: This is likely an artifact of a read error, given a far larger clone one base away. Other DNA sequences from this sample encode an identical CDR3 as well. The chain employs TRDV2 and TRDJ1, with 8 bases that match TRDD3. Since TCRdb gives no J gene, matching the DNA to germline was used here to assign it. The CDR3 sequence is 19 residues long. V trimming: 6 bases; J trimming: 7 bases; junction bases outside the gene matches: 27. CDR1 and CDR2 (germline): GEAIGNYY, EKD. Here the CDR3 DNA reads TGTGCCTGTACAATCCCCGGGGACTGGACAACTGGGGGGTACGGTAAACTCATCTTT. It is translated as CACTIPGDWTTGGYGKLIF.

This clone was detected a few times. TCRdb assigns this DNA the protein of a much larger clone, which departs from its translation at residue 3; this likely reflects a read error, and the protein shown comes from translating the DNA. This chain links TRDV1 with TRDJ1, with D possibly being TRDD2 (5 bases). Per the germline V gene, CDR1 is TSWWSYY and CDR2 is QGS. The CDR3 length is 20 residues. The CDR3: CAFGPFLSSVRVSYTDKLIF. Written as DNA, the CDR3 is TGTGCTTTTGGGCCTTTCCTCTCCTCCGTACGAGTTTCTTACACCGATAAACTCATCTTT.

This clone was counted only a few times. The TCRdb protein comes from a much larger clone and disagrees with this DNA's translation at residue 6, likely due to a read error; the protein given here is derived from the DNA. The rearrangement joins TRDV2 to TRDJ1; 12 nucleotides line up with TRDD3. No J gene was available from TCRdb, and it was assigned here by a germline match of the DNA. Germline trimming cut 0 bases from V and 0 bases from J; bases unmatched to any gene: 7. The length of the CDR3 is 18 residues. Germline V gene sequence: CDR1 GEAIGNYY, CDR2 EKD. The CDR3 coding sequence is TGTGCCTGTGACACCAGCGACTGGGGGATACCCGACACCGATAAACTCATCTTT. This encodes CACDTSDWGIPDTDKLIF.

This clone turned up a few times. One base separates it from a far larger clone, so it is likely a read error. CDR3 loop: CALGPEAGSYTDKLIF. The CDR3 region has the DNA TGTGCTCTTGGTCCGGAGGCGGGCTCGTACACCGATAAACTCATCTTC. The J gene has no call, while the V gene is TRDV1. Germline lookup yields CDR1 TSWWSYY and CDR2 QGS. This CDR3 is built from 16 residues.

A remark on this clone: For this DNA, TCRdb reports the protein of a much larger clone, which diverges at residue 13, most likely from a read error; the protein presented here is translated directly from the DNA. The chain has TRDV1 and TRDJ1; the match to TRDD3 covers 7 bases. TCRdb leaves out the J gene; it was filled in here by matching the DNA to germline. Germline CDR1 is TSWWSYY and CDR2 is QGS. This CDR3 is built from 19 residues. Trimming cost V 0 bases and J 7 bases; bases outside gene matches: 20. The CDR3 DNA follows: TGTGCTCTTGGGGAACTATTCCCCCGGGCTTCACGTCGGGGGATTAAACTCATCTTT. Residues: CALGELFPRASRRGIKLIF.

This clone was detected a few times. TCRdb's protein for this DNA is that of a much larger clone and differs from the translation at residue 13, likely a read error; the protein shown is the DNA translation. This chain uses TRDV2 with TRDJ1; 13 bases agree with TRDD3. The J gene is absent in TCRdb and was assigned here via DNA matching to germline. Germline V CDR1 and CDR2: GEAIGNYY, EKD. The length of the CDR3 is 18 residues. J gave up 4 bases and V 0 bases, and 10 bases lay outside the gene matches. In nucleotides, the CDR3 is TGTGCCTGTGACACCATTATACTGGGGGATACGCGCTACGATAAACTCATCTTT. Its protein is CACDTIILGDTRYDKLIF.

Details on this clone: The protein held in TCRdb is that of a much larger clone and does not match this DNA's translation at residue 12, likely because of a read error; the protein shown is translated from the DNA. The rearrangement joins TRDV2 to TRDJ1; 11 nucleotides align to TRDD3. TCRdb lists no J gene, so it was determined here by aligning the DNA to germline. The CDR3 sequence is 18 residues long. Germline CDR1 is GEAIGNYY and CDR2 is EKD. V gave up 0 bases and J gave up 0 bases; unmatched junction bases: 8. The CDR3 is CACDTLGLGGYDTDKLIF. The CDR3 DNA is TGTGCCTGTGACACCTTGGGGCTTGGGGGATACGACACCGATAAACTCATCTTT.